A few counts support the clone carrying this T cell receptor (beta chain). Its target is unknown. The primer mix had 60 Vbeta and 13 Jbeta primers. Measured with immunoSEQ multiplex PCR; TCRdb has only the in-frame clones, and not every one. This table holds 40,000 to 55,000 clones, around 70% found once. Each of the donors was a healthy bone marrow donor. These data originate in a study of cytomegalovirus exposure and HLA in healthy donors. The CDR3 totals 16 residues. Unmatched junction bases numbered 8, after V lost 5 bases and J lost 4 bases. Germline V lookup: CDR1 MDHEN, CDR2 SYDVKM. Whole-study results and caveats: In a later analysis, several top co-occurrence clusters appeared linked to parvovirus B19, influenza, CMV and Epstein-Barr virus. The productive fraction for most TCR beta V segments was about 87% or about 30% in an earlier analysis.

The TCR sequence derives from a woman between 50 and 59 years old in good health and CMV-seronegative. Sequenced input: PBMCs. The chain uses TRBV28 and TRBJ1-2; 12 bases fit TRBD1. CDR3 nucleotides: TGTGCCAGCAGTCGGGACAGGGGGCGCGCGGGCTATGGCTACACCTTC. As protein: CASSRDRGRAGYGYTF.